This TCR beta chain stems from a study of cytomegalovirus exposure and HLA in healthy donors (dated by TCRdb to the late 2010s). About the full investigation: The 650 to 750 repertoires of the first cohort and the roughly 120 validation repertoires were produced on the same platform, according to a later analysis. The study aimed to test whether signatures of past pathogen exposure could be identified by cataloging public T cell receptors. Besides the first cohort of 500 to 700 subjects, a separate validation cohort made up of 120 different subjects was used. The study combined high-throughput TCR immunosequencing, statistical association of individual TCRs with disease status, and machine learning to predict cytomegalovirus infection status.

Note on this clone: There is no known antigen for this receptor. No much larger clonotype is one base removed from it; base qualities were not supplied.

The library relied on the immunoSEQ multiplex PCR assay. The study's own analysis went as follows. A statistical classification framework was built for diagnosing cytomegalovirus status from the catalog of TCR beta chain sequences. TCRdb stores this immuneACCESS table with in-frame sequences only. Part of the clones is absent; in the studies checked, under half of the shortfall reflects unresolved V genes, and no reason is known for the rest. V, J and clone size were drawn from that table, and D and trimming were deduced from the DNA. A total of 200,000 to 250,000 clones appear in this sample, approximately 88% of them only once. The top ten hold about 14% of the sample. The full study reports these points: Across donors, most TCR sequences were observed very rarely, whereas some public TCRs were present in many individuals. Of the cluster scores, 85% to 95% were above 0 in a later analysis, which found that TCRs clustered in the first cohort also tended to co-occur in the 95 to 150 validation repertoires. Three of the identified cytomegalovirus-associated TCR beta chains were confirmed in vitro to be specific for cytomegalovirus antigens. The validation cohort had no HLA typing available for a later analysis, so co-occurrence within that cohort was assessed over all 120 or so repertoires. The study gave a list of some 150 TCR beta chains associated with cytomegalovirus. The classifier was reported to diagnose cytomegalovirus status with high specificity and sensitivity in both the original cohort and the validation cohort. The authors suggested that the approach could potentially be extended to other disease states and immunological phenotypes.

From the germline V gene, CDR1 is SGHRS and CDR2 is YFSETQ. The germline ends are 9 bases apart after V is trimmed by 0 bases and J by 0 bases. Its CDR3 holds 16 amino acids, cysteine through phenylalanine. CDR3 DNA is the only sequence kept; it has 48 bases, read in frame from the first base. Donors formed part of the validation cohort, which comprised about 130 subjects and was distinct from the first cohort of some 700 subjects. The chain is made from TRBV5-1 and TRBJ1-4; TRBD1 is possibly the D segment (5 matching bases). This TCR came from a woman in her 30s in good health and CMV-seropositive. The specimen sequenced was PBMCs. The CDR3 has the sequence CASSLDNRTTNEKLFF. The DNA reads TGCGCCAGCAGCTTGGACAACAGGACAACTAATGAAAAACTGTTTTTT.